This T cell receptor beta chain was sequenced during a study of cytomegalovirus exposure and HLA in healthy donors. Across the whole study: HLA-typed donors were the source of roughly 80 million unique TCRs held in an early data release. Study conclusions and caveats: CMV antigen specificity was confirmed in vitro for a few CMV-associated chains. Roughly uniform sequencing depth across donors was assumed, possibly incorrectly.

PCR primers comprised 60 Vbeta and 13 Jbeta primers. The method was immunoSEQ multiplex PCR; TCRdb's version includes in-frame clones alone and lacks a portion of them. The table lists almost 200,000 clones, 70% to 80% of them singletons. Note on this clone: Its target is unknown.

J was trimmed by 7 bases and V by 7 bases; bases with no gene match: 8. The CDR3 runs to 16 residues. Looked up from germline, CDR1 is LNHDA and CDR2 is SQIVND (reference sequence). The sequencing input was PBMCs. This clonotype was obtained from a male donor in good health and CMV-seropositive. The chain links TRBV19 to TRBJ2-1; 15 nucleotides line up with TRBD2. The CDR3 region has the DNA TGTGCCAGTACCCTGGGACTAGCGGGGGGACTAAATGAGCAGTTCTTC. It specifies CASTLGLAGGLNEQFF.